The next 19 T cell receptor beta chains were all read from a single sample in a study of T cells expressing NK-cell markers. Reanalyzing the 5' RACE reads, TCRdb keeps one entry per CDR3 protein, without DNA. The sample yields 30,000 or so distinct CDR3 sequences, of which the top ten take up 50% to 75%. Sequenced: blood T cells: a sorted CD56 or NKG2C T cell subset, CD4+ or CD8+ T cells, or bulk PBMC T cells (not recorded which). Receptors originate from a woman aged 18 to 75 in good health.

The chain joins TRBV7-9 to TRBJ1-2; TCRdb names TRBD1, which stays unverified in the absence of DNA. CDR3 length equals 14 residues. Per the germline V gene, CDR1 is SEHNR and CDR2 is FQNEAQ (reference sequence). The CDR3 is CASSSGQGLYGYTF.

The chain carries TRBV5-5 and TRBJ1-3. Germline assignment: CDR1 SGHKS and CDR2 YYEKEE (reference sequence). The CDR3 extends over 14 amino acids. The CDR3 spells CASMTRHSGNTIYF. The variable domain in full, with the rest retrieved from reference TRBV5-5 and TRBJ1-3, is DAGVTQSPTHLIKTRGQQVTLRCSPISGHKSVSWYQQVLGQGPQFIFQYYEKEERGRGNFPDRFSARQFPNYSSELNVNALLLGDSALYLCASMTRHSGNTIYFGEGSWLTVV.

The chain carries TRBV5-1 and TRBJ2-5; the TCRdb call, TRBD1, lacks DNA for checking. This CDR3 region has 16 residues. CDR1 is SGHRS and CDR2 is YFSETQ in the germline V gene. CDR3 protein: CASSLFGTGPKETQYF.

The V gene is TRBV5-1, the J gene TRBJ2-3; the D call of TRBD1 rests on TCRdb alone, since no DNA is present to check it. The CDR3 length is 16 residues. Germline lookup yields CDR1 SGHRS and CDR2 YFSETQ. CDR3 amino acids: CASSLEGQHSSDTQYF.

The V call is TRBV4-1, the J call TRBJ2-3; the D call from TCRdb, TRBD2, cannot be confirmed without DNA. The germline CDR1 and CDR2 sequences are MGHRA and YSYEKL. The length of the CDR3 is 17 residues. The CDR3 is CASSQARGGVGADTQYF.

The genes are TRBV5-1 and TRBJ2-7; TCRdb outputs TRBD2, but without DNA this stays unchecked. CDR3 length equals 21 residues. The germline CDR1 and CDR2 sequences are SGHRS and YFSETQ. The CDR3 protein is CASSLTGTSYGTSGSGHEQYF. Filled out from reference TRBV5-1 and TRBJ2-7, the complete variable domain reads KAGVTQTPRYLIKTRGQQVTLSCSPISGHRSVSWYQQTPGQGLQFLFEYFSETQRNKGNFPGRFSGRQFSNSRSEMNVSTLELGDSALYLCASSLTGTSYGTSGSGHEQYFGPGTRLTVT.

The gene calls are TRBV5-1 and TRBJ2-7; lacking DNA, the TRBD1 call made by TCRdb goes unchecked. The germline gives CDR1 SGHRS, CDR2 YFSETQ. This CDR3 spans 13 amino acids. CDR3 sequence: CASSPGSTYEQYF. The full variable domain, its missing parts supplied by reference TRBV5-1 and TRBJ2-7, is KAGVTQTPRYLIKTRGQQVTLSCSPISGHRSVSWYQQTPGQGLQFLFEYFSETQRNKGNFPGRFSGRQFSNSRSEMNVSTLELGDSALYLCASSPGSTYEQYFGPGTRLTVT.

The chain has TRBV20-1 and TRBJ1-1; the D gene TCRdb calls, TRBD1, cannot be checked with no DNA. The CDR3 extends over 14 amino acids. Per germline, CDR1 DFQATT and CDR2 SNEGSKA (reference sequence). CDR3: CSARIRDRITEAFF.

V gene TRBV5-1 combines with J gene TRBJ2-4. The V gene's germline CDR1 is SGHRS and CDR2 YFSETQ. This CDR3 region has 18 residues. Here the CDR3 reads CASSQEGGRGLAKNIQYF.

The V and J genes are TRBV9 and TRBJ2-7; TCRdb designates TRBD2, a call that cannot be tested without DNA. The CDR3 extends over 14 amino acids. In germline, CDR1 is SGDLS, CDR2 YYNGEE. The CDR3 loop reads CASSPAGSPYEQYF.

The V gene is TRBV10-3, the J gene TRBJ2-1; TCRdb selects TRBD1, and the lack of DNA leaves this call unchecked. This CDR3 has 18 amino acids. CDR1 and CDR2 (germline): ENHRY, SYGVKD. CDR3 sequence reads: CAISEVSERGPHYNEQFF.

This chain links TRBV20-1 with TRBJ1-5; TCRdb's D gene call, TRBD1, goes unchecked for lack of DNA. Per the germline V gene, CDR1 is DFQATT and CDR2 is SNEGSKA (reference sequence). The CDR3 contains 15 residues. The CDR3 is CSAHFGQIDNQPQHF.

V usage is TRBV20-1 and J usage is TRBJ2-2; absent DNA, TCRdb's TRBD2 call cannot be checked. This CDR3 region has 15 residues. Germline CDR1 DFQATT, CDR2 SNEGSKA (reference sequence). The CDR3: CSAEPGLPGNGELFF.

This sequence joins TRBV12-5 and TRBJ1-2. The CDR3 runs 15 residues. CDR1 LGHNT and CDR2 FRNRAP come from the germline V gene. The CDR3 reads CASGLVPGESYGYTF.

This sequence joins TRBV9 and TRBJ2-3; TCRdb's assignment of TRBD1 cannot be checked, as there is no DNA. The germline CDR1 and CDR2 sequences are SGDLS and YYNGEE. This CDR3 contains 17 residues. Here the CDR3 reads CASSVEAGGGPTDTQYF.

The CDR3 region is CASSETGRNSPLHF. The chain joins TRBV2 to TRBJ1-6; lacking DNA, the TRBD1 call made by TCRdb goes unchecked. The CDR3 has 14 amino acids. Per germline, CDR1 SNHLY and CDR2 FYNNEI.

The chain carries TRBV5-1 and TRBJ2-5; the TCRdb call, TRBD1, lacks DNA for checking. The CDR3 runs 14 residues. The V gene's germline CDR1 is SGHRS and CDR2 YFSETQ. CDR3 loop: CASSLSRGSETQYF.

The chain combines TRBV5-6 with TRBJ2-1; TCRdb returns TRBD2, unconfirmable since there is no DNA. The germline gives CDR1 SGHDT, CDR2 YYEEEE. The CDR3 is 13 amino acids. The CDR3 sequence is CASSSRAAGEQFF.

J is TRBJ1-1 and V is TRBV20-1; TCRdb's D call, TRBD1, is unchecked because there is no DNA. Germline V gene lookup returns CDR1 DFQATT and CDR2 SNEGSKA (reference sequence). This CDR3 comprises 13 residues. CDR3 protein: CSAWTGRSTEAFF.